These T cell receptor beta chains were read from a single sample in a study of blood T cell repertoires in COVID-19. Data came from immunoSEQ multiplex PCR; TCRdb stores just in-frame clones and leaves some out. The sample holds 250,000 to 350,000 clones, 70% to 85% seen once. The sequenced material came from peripheral blood. The receptors here all came from a human donor with COVID-19, enrolled during active disease. The donor label of this sample is uncertain. The CDR3 runs from the conserved cysteine through the conserved F or W.

cdr3_aa j_call v_call
CASSQQGWRDYGYTF TRBJ1-2 TRBV19
CVSSAHGRGRQETQYF TRBJ2-5 TRBV9
CASSLLFYTEAFF TRBJ1-1 TRBV11-3
CASSSAGARNEQFF TRBJ2-1 TRBV5-4
CASSSHRDGGPYGYTF TRBJ1-2 TRBV7-6
CAWTEYSGANVLTF TRBJ2-6 TRBV30
CASGKTGLSNQPQHF TRBJ1-5 TRBV19
CASSVYQGASGANVLTF TRBJ2-6 TRBV7-2
CASSQSLDRGLGTGFSGTDTQYF TRBJ2-3 TRBV23-1
CASSDPGNRETQYF TRBJ2-5 TRBV6-1